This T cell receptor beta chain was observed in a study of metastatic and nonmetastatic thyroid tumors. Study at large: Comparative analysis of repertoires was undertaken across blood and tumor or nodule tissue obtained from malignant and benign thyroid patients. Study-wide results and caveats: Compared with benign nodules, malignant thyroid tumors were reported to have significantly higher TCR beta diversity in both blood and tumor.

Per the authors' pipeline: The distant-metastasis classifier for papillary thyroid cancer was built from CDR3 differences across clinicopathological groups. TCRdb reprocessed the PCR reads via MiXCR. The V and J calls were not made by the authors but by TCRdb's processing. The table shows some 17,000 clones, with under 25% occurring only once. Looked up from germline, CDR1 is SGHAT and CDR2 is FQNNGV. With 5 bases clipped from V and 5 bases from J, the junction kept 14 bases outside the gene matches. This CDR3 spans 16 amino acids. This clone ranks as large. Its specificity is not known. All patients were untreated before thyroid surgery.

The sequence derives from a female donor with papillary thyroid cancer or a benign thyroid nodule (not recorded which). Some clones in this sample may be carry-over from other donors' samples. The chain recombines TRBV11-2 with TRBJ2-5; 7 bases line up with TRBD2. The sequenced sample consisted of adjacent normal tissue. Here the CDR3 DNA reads TGTGCCAGCAGCCCGCGTCGTGGTTTGGGGGGGGAGACCCAGTACTTC. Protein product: CASSPRRGLGGETQYF.